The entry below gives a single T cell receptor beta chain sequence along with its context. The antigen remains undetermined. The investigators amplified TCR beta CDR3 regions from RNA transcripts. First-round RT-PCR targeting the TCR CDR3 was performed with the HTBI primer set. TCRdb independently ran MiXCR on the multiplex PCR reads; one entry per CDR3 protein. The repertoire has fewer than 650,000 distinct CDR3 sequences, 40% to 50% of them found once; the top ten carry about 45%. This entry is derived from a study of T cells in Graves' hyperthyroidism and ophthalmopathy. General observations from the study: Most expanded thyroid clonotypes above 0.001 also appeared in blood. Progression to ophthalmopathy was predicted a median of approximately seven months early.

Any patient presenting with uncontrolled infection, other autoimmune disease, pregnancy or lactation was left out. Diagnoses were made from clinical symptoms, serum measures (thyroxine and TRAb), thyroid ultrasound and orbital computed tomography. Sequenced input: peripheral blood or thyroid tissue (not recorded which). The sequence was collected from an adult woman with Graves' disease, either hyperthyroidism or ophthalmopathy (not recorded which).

The CDR3 region is CASGARGSPLHF. CDR3 coding DNA: TGTGCCAGCGGGGCTCGGGGTTCACCCCTCCACTTT. This chain joins TRBV25-1 and TRBJ1-6, with D tentatively TRBD1 (5 bases). V was cut by 8 bases and J by 9 bases, with 11 bases left in between. Per the germline V gene, CDR1 is MGHDK and CDR2 is SYGVNS. The CDR3 covers 12 residues.